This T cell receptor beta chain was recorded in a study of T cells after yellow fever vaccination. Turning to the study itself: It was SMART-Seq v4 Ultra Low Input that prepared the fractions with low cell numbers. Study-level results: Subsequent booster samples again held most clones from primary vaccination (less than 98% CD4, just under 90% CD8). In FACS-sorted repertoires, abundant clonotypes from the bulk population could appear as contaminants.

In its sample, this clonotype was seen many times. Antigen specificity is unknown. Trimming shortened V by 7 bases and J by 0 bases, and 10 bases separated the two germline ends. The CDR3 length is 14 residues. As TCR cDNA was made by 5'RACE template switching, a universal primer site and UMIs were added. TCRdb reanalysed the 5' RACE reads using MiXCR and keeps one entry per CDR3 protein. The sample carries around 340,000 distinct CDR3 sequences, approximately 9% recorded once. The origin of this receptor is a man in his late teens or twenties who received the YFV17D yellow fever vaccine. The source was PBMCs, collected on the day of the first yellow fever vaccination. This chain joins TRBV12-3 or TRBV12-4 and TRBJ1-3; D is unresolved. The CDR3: CASTLQLSGNTIYF. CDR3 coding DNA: TGTGCCAGCACCCTACAGCTCTCTGGAAACACCATATATTTT.